The present T cell receptor beta chain was sequenced within a study of human T cells and chemical hapten exposure. Whole-study context: Affected patients, primarily female, had alopecia areata, totalis or universalis. Study-level results: The donors suffered from alopecia, so their immune response may not match that of healthy people.

Details on this clonotype: What it recognizes is unknown.

This CDR3 is 14 amino acids long. CDR1 is DFQATT and CDR2 is SNEGSKA in the germline V gene (reference sequence). V lost 0 bases to trimming and J lost 1 base, with 8 bases between them. As for time point: patch test 3, about 24 weeks after DPC sensitization. Treatment in this sample: therapeutic diphenylcyclopropenone sensitization with weekly scalp DPC. Ahead of applying each patch test, blood was sampled. Separate cDNA molecules received unique molecular identifiers, which the library attached to them. TCRdb itself ran the RACE reads through MiXCR, one entry per CDR3 protein. This table holds just over 95,000 distinct CDR3 sequences, around 25% found once.

This material consisted of whole blood, taken in connection with sensitization to the hapten diphenylcyclopropenone (DPC). This receptor was obtained from a man in his forties with alopecia areata. Some clones in this sample may be carry-over from other donors' samples. The chain combines TRBV20-1 with TRBJ2-3, with unresolved D. The CDR3 nucleotides read TGCAGTGCTAGAGAGTCGTGGGGCACAGATACGCAGTATTTT. Protein product: CSARESWGTDTQYF.